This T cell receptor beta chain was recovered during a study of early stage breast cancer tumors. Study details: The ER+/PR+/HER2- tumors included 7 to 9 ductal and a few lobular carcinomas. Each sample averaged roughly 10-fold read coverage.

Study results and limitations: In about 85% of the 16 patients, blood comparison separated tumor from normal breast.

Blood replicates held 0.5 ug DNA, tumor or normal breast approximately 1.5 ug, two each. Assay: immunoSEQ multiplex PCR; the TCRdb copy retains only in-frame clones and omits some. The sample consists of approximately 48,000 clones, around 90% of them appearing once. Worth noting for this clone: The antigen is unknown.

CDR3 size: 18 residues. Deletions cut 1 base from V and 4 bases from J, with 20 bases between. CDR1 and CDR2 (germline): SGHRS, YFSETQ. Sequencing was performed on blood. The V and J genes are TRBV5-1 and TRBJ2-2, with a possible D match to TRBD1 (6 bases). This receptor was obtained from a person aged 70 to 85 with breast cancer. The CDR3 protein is CASSLHGVTYRVTGELFF. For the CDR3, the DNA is TGCGCCAGCAGCTTGCACGGGGTAACATACAGGGTCACCGGGGAGCTGTTTTTT. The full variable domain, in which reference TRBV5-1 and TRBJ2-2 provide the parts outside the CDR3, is KAGVTQTPRYLIKTRGQQVTLSCSPISGHRSVSWYQQTPGQGLQFLFEYFSETQRNKGNFPGRFSGRQFSNSRSEMNVSTLELGDSALYLCASSLHGVTYRVTGELFFGEGSRLTVL.